A selection of T cell receptor beta chains follows, all from one sample in a study of OX40 agonist ivuxolimab in advanced cancers. TCRdb keeps only in-frame clones here, not all; method: immunoSEQ multiplex PCR. Of about 21,000 clones listed, roughly 82% are singletons. The source was CD4+ or CD8+ T cells sorted from blood, collected in a trial of the OX40 agonist ivuxolimab. All receptors come from an adult with an advanced solid tumor such as melanoma, head and neck, liver or kidney cancer. Both conserved end residues are part of each CDR3. A D gene is named only where the DNA matches it firmly. The size field is filled for only some rows; it gives once, few, many or a size class.

J gene,V gene,D gene,clone size,CDR3 DNA,CDR3 protein
TRBJ1-6,TRBV6-1,TRBD1,.,TGTGCCAGCAGGGGACAGCCTAATTCACCCCTCCACTTT,CASRGQPNSPLHF
TRBJ2-7,TRBV10-3,.,few,TGTGCCATCAGTGCACAGGGCTACGAGCAGTACTTC,CAISAQGYEQYF
TRBJ2-1,TRBV7-9,TRBD2,.,TGTGCCAGCAGCCTACCCCACCGGACTAGCGGGAGTTCCAATGAGCAGTTCTTC,CASSLPHRTSGSSNEQFF
TRBJ2-2,TRBV2,TRBD1,.,TGTGCCAGCAGTTTGGGCAGGGGGATAGGGGAGCTGTTTTTT,CASSLGRGIGELFF
TRBJ2-2,TRBV16,.,.,TGTGCCAGCAGCCCCCAGGTGACCGGGGAGCTGTTTTTT,CASSPQVTGELFF
TRBJ2-5,TRBV7-2,.,.,TGTGCCAGCAGCTTAGAGGGGCGGCTAGCGCTGCAAGAGACCCAGTACTTC,CASSLEGRLALQETQYF
TRBJ2-1,TRBV4-1,TRBD2,few,TGCGCCAGCAGCCAAGAGGGACTAGCGGGGGGGCCAGGCTCCTACAATGAGCAGTTCTTC,CASSQEGLAGGPGSYNEQFF
TRBJ2-5,TRBV27,TRBD1,once,TGTGCCAGCAGTTTTGACAGGGGCTCTCCAGAGACCCAGTACTTC,CASSFDRGSPETQYF
TRBJ2-4,TRBV5-1,TRBD1,.,TGCGCCAGCAGCTTCGGGACAGGAACCCTAGCCAAAAACATTCAGTACTTC,CASSFGTGTLAKNIQYF
TRBJ2-3,TRBV4-2,TRBD2,few,TGTGCCAGCAGCCAAAGAGTCCGGACTAGCGGTAGCACAGATACGCAGTATTTT,CASSQRVRTSGSTDTQYF
TRBJ2-7,TRBV5-8,.,.,TGTGCCAGCAGCTTGGGCAGGGGTCACGAGCAGTACTTC,CASSLGRGHEQYF